These T cell receptor beta chains were read from a single sample in a study of beta chain features in type 1 diabetes. Sequenced by immunoSEQ multiplex PCR; TCRdb stores in-frame clones only, minus some. Of hundreds of thousands of clones detected, under 15% appear once; the ten largest clones hold less than 0.025%. Sequencing was done on a sample of naive CD4+ T cells from blood. The origin of the receptors is a man aged 18 to 29 with type 1 diabetes. Both conserved end residues are trimmed from each CDR3. Each record gives: CDR3 protein, J gene, V gene.

CDR3: ASSSITGGIQETQY
J: TRBJ2-5
V: TRBV6-5

CDR3: ASSQEPPRRSSYEQY
J: TRBJ2-7
V: TRBV4-1

CDR3: SVEIGTGHYGYT
J: TRBJ1-2
V: TRBV29-1

CDR3: ASKGGQETQY
J: TRBJ2-5
V: TRBV2

CDR3: AWRGLDYEQY
J: TRBJ2-7
V: TRBV30

CDR3: ASSSGGAPIYTDTQY
J: TRBJ2-3
V: TRBV28

CDR3: ASSGGTSGLGTDTQY
J: TRBJ2-3
V: TRBV9

CDR3: ASSPPTVTDTQY
J: TRBJ2-3
V: TRBV18

CDR3: ASLRGQATGELF
J: TRBJ2-2
V: TRBV19

CDR3: ASSVETTVGWHPRF
J: TRBJ2-1
V: TRBV6-1

CDR3: ASSYSIAGGNEQF
J: TRBJ2-1
V: TRBV6-6

CDR3: ASSYGTYTEAF
J: TRBJ1-1
V: TRBV2

CDR3: AWSLAGANVLT
J: TRBJ2-6
V: TRBV30

CDR3: AWSPLGHLNQPQH
J: TRBJ1-5
V: TRBV30

CDR3: ASSTGKWDNEQF
J: TRBJ2-1
V: TRBV19

CDR3: SATFQETQY
J: TRBJ2-5
V: TRBV20-1

CDR3: ASSQVSGAGEQY
J: TRBJ2-7
V: TRBV4-1

CDR3: ASSEKGVYGYT
J: TRBJ1-2
V: TRBV6-1